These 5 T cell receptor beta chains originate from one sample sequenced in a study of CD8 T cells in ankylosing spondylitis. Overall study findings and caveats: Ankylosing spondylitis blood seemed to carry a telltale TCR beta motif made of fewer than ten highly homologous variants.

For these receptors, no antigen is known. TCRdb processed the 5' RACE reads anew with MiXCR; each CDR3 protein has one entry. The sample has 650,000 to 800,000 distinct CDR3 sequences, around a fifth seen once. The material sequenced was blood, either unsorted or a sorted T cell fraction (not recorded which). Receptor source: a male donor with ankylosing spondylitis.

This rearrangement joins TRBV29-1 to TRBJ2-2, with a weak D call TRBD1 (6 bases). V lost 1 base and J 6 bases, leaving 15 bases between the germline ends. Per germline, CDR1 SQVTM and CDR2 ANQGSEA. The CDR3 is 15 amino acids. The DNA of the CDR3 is TGCAGCGTTGAAGTCTGGCAGGGGTCGGCCGGGGAGCTGTTTTTT. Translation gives CSVEVWQGSAGELFF.

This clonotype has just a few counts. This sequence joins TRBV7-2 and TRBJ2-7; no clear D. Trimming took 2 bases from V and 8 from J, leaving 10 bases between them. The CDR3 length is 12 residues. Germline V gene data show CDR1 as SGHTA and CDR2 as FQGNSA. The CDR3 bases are TGTGCCAGCAGCTTAAAGCAGGAGAAGCAGTACTTC. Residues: CASSLKQEKQYF.

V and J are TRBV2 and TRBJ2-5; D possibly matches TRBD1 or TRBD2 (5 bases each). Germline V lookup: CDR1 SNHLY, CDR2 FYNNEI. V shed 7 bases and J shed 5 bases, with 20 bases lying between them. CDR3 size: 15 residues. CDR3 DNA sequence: TGTGCCAGCATCGTTGCCGGGGCGCGGGCGGAGACCCAGTACTTC. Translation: CASIVAGARAETQYF. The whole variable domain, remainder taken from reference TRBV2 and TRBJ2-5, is EPEVTQTPSHQVTQMGQEVILRCVPISNHLYFYWYRQILGQKVEFLVSFYNNEISEKSEIFDDQFSVERPDGSNFTLKIRSTKLEDSAMYFCASIVAGARAETQYFGPGTRLLVL.

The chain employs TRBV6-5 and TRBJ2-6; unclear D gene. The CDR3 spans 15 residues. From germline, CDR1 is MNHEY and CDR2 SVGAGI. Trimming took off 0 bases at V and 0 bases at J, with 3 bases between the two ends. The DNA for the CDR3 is TGTGCCAGCAGTTACTCGAACTCTGGGGCCAACGTCCTGACTTTC. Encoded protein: CASSYSNSGANVLTF.

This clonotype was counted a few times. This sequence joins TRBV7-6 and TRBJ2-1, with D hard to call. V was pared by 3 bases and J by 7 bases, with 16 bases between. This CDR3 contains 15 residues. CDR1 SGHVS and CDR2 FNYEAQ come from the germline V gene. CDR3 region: CASSFSLNLRNEQFF. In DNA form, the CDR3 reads TGTGCCAGCAGCTTTTCTCTAAACCTCCGAAATGAGCAGTTCTTC.